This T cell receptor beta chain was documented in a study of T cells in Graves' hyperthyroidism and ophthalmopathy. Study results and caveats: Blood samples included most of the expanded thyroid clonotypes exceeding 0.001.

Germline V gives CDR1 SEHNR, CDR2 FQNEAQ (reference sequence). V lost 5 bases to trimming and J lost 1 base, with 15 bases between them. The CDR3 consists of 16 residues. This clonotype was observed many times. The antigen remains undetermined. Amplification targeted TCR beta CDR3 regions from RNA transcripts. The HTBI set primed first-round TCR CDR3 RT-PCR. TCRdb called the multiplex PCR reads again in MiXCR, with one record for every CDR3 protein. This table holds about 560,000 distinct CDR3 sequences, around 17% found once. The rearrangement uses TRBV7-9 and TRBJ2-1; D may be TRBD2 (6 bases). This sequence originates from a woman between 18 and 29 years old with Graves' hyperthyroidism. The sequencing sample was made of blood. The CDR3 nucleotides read TGTGCCAGCAGCCCGACCCCGGGACTGTCCTACAATGAGCAGTTCTTC. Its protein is CASSPTPGLSYNEQFF.